The sequence of this TCR beta chain was determined in a study of blood T cells in healthy people across ages. The use of a sample-barcoded 5' primer and a J-beta primer mix characterized a second PCR of 7 to 11 cycles. Each cDNA molecule received a tag from a template-switch adaptor that had 12 random nucleotides. Using its own MiXCR run on the 5' RACE reads, TCRdb lists one record per CDR3 protein. Of approximately 1.5 million distinct CDR3 sequences in the sample, roughly two fifths were seen once. As regards this clonotype: The target antigen is unknown.

Whole-study results and caveats: Age showed a roughly linear inverse relationship with TCR beta diversity per million T cells.

Looked up from germline, CDR1 is MGHRA and CDR2 is YSYEKL. Trimming cost V 1 base and J 8 bases, with 14 bases left between them. The CDR3 is made up of 14 amino acids. The sequence came from a woman aged 18 to 35 in good health. The specimen was blood. The chain uses TRBV4-1 and TRBJ1-2; D ambiguous. In DNA, the CDR3 is TGCGCCAGCAGCCAAGTACGGCCAATGGGAGGCTACACCTTC. Its protein product is CASSQVRPMGGYTF.